The 6 T cell receptor beta chains below all came from one sample that was sequenced in a study of breast tumors, draining lymph nodes, adjacent tissues (TCRdb year 2016). Receptors were amplified or captured by multiplex PCR. These reads were obtained on an Illumina HiSeq 2000. TCRdb took the public reads, trimmed them with fastp at Q25, ran MiXCR for clone calling and kept in-frame beta chains. Merged by CDR3 protein, the rows form single entries marked with the most common genes and DNA. Here the sample has about 220,000 distinct CDR3 sequences; under 35% occur a single time. The ten largest make up approximately 3.6% of the sample. Lymph node samples were obtained from the axillary draining lymph nodes of breast cancer patients. Sequenced material: axillary lymph node tissue. The receptors come from a female donor with breast cancer. Some clones in this sample may be carry-over from other donors' samples.

This chain joins TRBV29-1 and TRBJ2-6; the match to TRBD2 covers 8 bases. This CDR3 is 16 amino acids long. V gave up 3 bases and J gave up 3 bases; unmatched junction bases: 7. The germline V gene encodes CDR1 SQVTM and CDR2 ANQGSEA. This CDR3 reads CSVDNSGGSGANVLTF. CDR3 sequence (DNA): TGCAGCGTTGACAACAGCGGGGGAAGTGGGGCCAACGTCCTGACTTTC.

This clonotype has a count of ten or more. The chain joins TRBV7-8 to TRBJ2-3, with D maybe TRBD2 (6 bases). Germline loops: CDR1 SGHVS, CDR2 FQNEAQ. Trimming removed 0 bases at V and 2 bases at J, with 15 bases between. The CDR3 loop spans 17 amino acids. The CDR3 region is CASSLALAGSFTDTQYF. CDR3 bases: TGTGCCAGCAGCTTAGCGTTGGCGGGGAGCTTCACAGATACGCAGTATTTT.

The chain recombines TRBV7-9 with TRBJ1-3; perhaps TRBD1 as D (5 bases). Between the trimmed V and J ends, which lost 6 bases and 6 bases, there was a span of 15 bases. Germline V CDR1 and CDR2: SEHNR, FQNEAQ (reference sequence). This CDR3 spans 14 amino acids. CDR3 bases: TGTGCCAGCAGTTGGCGGGACGGGGTAAACACCATATATTTT. Translation: CASSWRDGVNTIYF.

This clonotype was seen many times. The chain is built from TRBV4-1 and TRBJ2-3, with D possibly being TRBD2 (6 bases). This CDR3 spans 16 amino acids. Between the trimmed V and J ends, which lost 7 bases and 0 bases, there was a span of 17 bases. Germline values: CDR1 MGHRA, CDR2 YSYEKL. In DNA form, the CDR3 reads TGCGCCAGCACCAAATCCCCCAGCGGGAGCACAGATACGCAGTATTTT. Its translation is CASTKSPSGSTDTQYF.

This clonotype was recorded at least ten times. CDR3 region: CASSWAGEETQYF. DNA of the CDR3: TGTGCCAGCAGCTGGGCAGGGGAAGAGACCCAGTACTTC. The chain joins TRBV5-6 to TRBJ2-5, with a weak D call TRBD1 (6 bases). The germline V gene has CDR1 SGHDT and CDR2 YYEEEE. The CDR3 runs 13 residues. V was shortened by 3 bases and J by 3 bases, with 9 bases between the two germline ends.

This clonotype appeared many times. This chain joins TRBV14 and TRBJ2-3, with 9 positions matching TRBD1. The V segment lost 1 base and the J segment 6 bases; nucleotides outside the gene matches: 2. Looked up from germline, CDR1 is SGHDN and CDR2 is FVKESK. CDR3 length: 14 residues. The CDR3 DNA sequence: TGTGCCAGCAGCCAAGGGACAGGGGCTGATACGCAGTATTTT. It specifies CASSQGTGADTQYF.